The clone carrying this T cell receptor (beta chain) was picked up a small number of times. Its specificity is not known. 5'-RACE, quantitative and with molecular barcodes, yielded the TCR beta libraries. TCRdb re-called the 5' RACE reads with MiXCR, one entry per CDR3 protein. This sample yields under 950,000 distinct CDR3 sequences, of which around 20% are seen a single time; over 15% belongs to the top ten. This sample was taken from a study of CD8 T cells in ankylosing spondylitis. V dropped 3 bases and J dropped 0; count of bases not matched to a gene: 5. The germline CDR1 and CDR2 sequences are DFQATT and SNEGSKA (reference sequence). The CDR3 extends over 17 amino acids. Study-wide results and caveats: Matched ankylosing spondylitis synovial fluid reportedly showed significant enrichment of disease-linked clones. Some motif variants had been reported before (in reactive arthritis synovial fluid and blood). Disease-linked clones, CD8+, were relatively rare in peripheral blood. Within ankylosing spondylitis blood, a TCR beta motif made up of roughly eight highly homologous variants appeared to be characteristic.

The chain employs TRBV20-1 and TRBJ1-6; TRBD1 matches at 10 bases. Sequencing was carried out using blood, either unsorted or a sorted T cell fraction (not recorded which). The TCR originated in a male donor with ankylosing spondylitis. The CDR3 spells CSARTGQGSSYNSPLHF. DNA of the CDR3: TGCAGTGCTAGGACGGGACAGGGGAGCTCCTATAATTCACCCCTCCACTTT.